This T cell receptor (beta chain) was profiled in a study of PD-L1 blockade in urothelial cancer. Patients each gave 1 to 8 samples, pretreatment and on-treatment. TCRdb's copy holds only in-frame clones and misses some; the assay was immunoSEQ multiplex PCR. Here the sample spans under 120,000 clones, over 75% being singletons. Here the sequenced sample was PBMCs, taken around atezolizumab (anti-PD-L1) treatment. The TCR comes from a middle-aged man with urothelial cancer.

The DNA of the CDR3 is TGCGCCAGCAGCCAAGATGTATCGGGAACTAATGAAAAACTGTTTTTT. This encodes CASSQDVSGTNEKLFF. The V and J genes are TRBV4-1 and TRBJ1-4; D gene ambiguous. The CDR3 extends over 16 amino acids. CDR1 and CDR2 from the germline V gene are MGHRA and YSYEKL. V was pared by 0 bases and J by 1 base, with 9 bases between.